This TCR beta chain was retrieved from a study of blood T cells in healthy people across ages. Worth noting for this clonotype: The antigen remains unidentified.

The V segment lost 5 bases and the J segment 5 bases; nucleotides outside the gene matches: 4. Germline CDR1 reads DFQATT; CDR2 reads SNEGSKA (reference sequence). The CDR3 is made up of 13 amino acids. Findings and caveats of the study: CMV status of donors was not determined, possibly confounding expanded clonotype changes. Aged donors had fewer naive CD4+ cells and lower diversity than long-lived donors. TCR beta diversity, measured per million T cells, fell in a roughly linear way with age.

For the second PCR, which ran for roughly 6 to 12 cycles, a sample-barcoded 5' primer and a J-beta primer mix were used. TCRdb reprocessed the 5' RACE reads via MiXCR and lists one record per CDR3 protein. This table holds about 1.8 million distinct CDR3 sequences, 40% to 55% found once. The sample taken for sequencing was blood. The V call is TRBV20-1, the J call TRBJ2-3; 10 bases align to TRBD1. This receptor was taken from a woman aged 40 to 50 in good health. The CDR3 coding sequence is TGCAGTGCTCGACAGGGGGCACGAGATACGCAGTATTTT. Translated: CSARQGARDTQYF.